Here is one TCR beta chain with its context. Its antigen remains unknown. Sequenced by immunoSEQ multiplex PCR; TCRdb stores in-frame clones only, minus some. The sample shows 60,000 to 85,000 clones, around 74% of them seen only once. Per germline, CDR1 GTSNPN and CDR2 SVGIG (reference sequence). V was clipped by 4 bases and J by 4 bases; unmatched bases: 4. The CDR3 covers 13 residues. With the ViraFEST assay, the study expanded antigen-specific CD4+ T cells using viral peptide pools, then sequenced them. Culture proceeded for approximately nine days, and CD4+ T cells were then isolated. Either the BNT162b2 or mRNA-1273 vaccine was given to participants in two doses. Peptides at 10 ug/ml and IL-2 at roughly 9.3 IU/ml were added to two million PBMC per well. These data belong to a study of vaccination effects on CD4 cells after COVID-19. Study-wide results and caveats: After vaccination of healthy people, only 1 of 255 vaccine-induced clones cross-reacted with common cold coronaviruses.

The sample here was CD4+ T cells from PBMCs cultured with HCoV-229E spike peptides, taken after COVID-19 vaccination. V and J are TRBV30 and TRBJ1-3; 7 nucleotides line up with TRBD1. The receptor comes from a human donor who received a COVID-19 vaccine. CDR3 bases: TGTGCCTGGATGACAGGGACCGGAAACACCATATATTTT. Its protein product is CAWMTGTGNTIYF.